This TCR beta chain originates from a study of blood T cell repertoires in COVID-19. This clone was counted between two and nine times. Profiling relied on immunoSEQ multiplex PCR, and the TCRdb table lists in-frame clones only, not all of them. The sample includes some 150,000 clones, around 82% of them seen just once. The CDR3 consists of 14 residues. This TCR was recovered from a human donor in a cohort sampled during active COVID-19. The sequencing input was peripheral blood. The V call is TRBV21-1, the J call TRBJ1-1. TRBV21-1 constitutes a pseudogene. CDR3 sequence reads: CASSSPRVHTEAFF. The CDR3 region has the DNA TGTGCCAGCAGCAGTCCGCGGGTACACACTGAAGCTTTCTTT.